The 11 T cell receptor beta chains below were found in one sample sequenced in a study of beta chain features in type 1 diabetes. Study-wide points: Type 1 diabetes patients showed a moderate but significant shortening of TCRB CDR3s in all four CD4+ subsets.

Their recognized antigens are unknown. Of the isolated RNA, all was reverse transcribed, and so the sequenced material was expressed TCRB transcripts. The assay was immunoSEQ multiplex PCR, and TCRdb's table has in-frame clones only and misses some. This sample carries 600,000 to 700,000 clones, approximately 13% of them seen once, and the ten largest clones take about 0.11%. Source material: naive CD4+ T cells from blood. These receptors were taken from a young man with type 1 diabetes.

The chain is built from TRBV29-1 and TRBJ1-2; TRBD1 aligns across 8 bases. This CDR3 is 13 amino acids long. Germline V lookup: CDR1 SQVTM, CDR2 ANQGSEA. The CDR3, as DNA: TGCAGTGGAACTCAGACAGGGGACTATGGCTACACCTTC. Protein: CSGTQTGDYGYTF.

This chain joins TRBV15 and TRBJ2-7, with 8 bases that match TRBD1. This CDR3 is built from 16 residues. The V gene's germline CDR1 is LNHNV and CDR2 YYDKDF (reference sequence). V shed 0 bases and J 5 bases; nucleotides not matched to a gene: 9. This CDR3 is CATSRDKGTGGHEQYF. Here the CDR3 DNA reads TGTGCCACCAGCAGAGATAAAGGAACAGGGGGACACGAGCAGTACTTC.

The chain employs TRBV9 and TRBJ2-1; D is ambiguous. This CDR3 has 11 amino acids. Trimming took off 2 bases at V and 10 bases at J, with 7 bases between the two ends. Germline CDR1 is SGDLS and CDR2 is YYNGEE. In DNA form, the CDR3 reads TGTGCCAGCAGCGTTTCCGGGGAGCAGTTCTTC. It yields the protein CASSVSGEQFF. Complete variable domain (other parts from reference TRBV9 and TRBJ2-1): DSGVTQTPKHLITATGQRVTLRCSPRSGDLSVYWYQQSLDQGLQFLIQYYNGEERAKGNILERFSAQQFPDLHSELNLSSLELGDSALYFCASSVSGEQFFGPGTRLTVL.

This clone turned up a few times. The V and J genes are TRBV4-3 and TRBJ1-4; 7 bases line up with TRBD1. Per germline, CDR1 LGHNA and CDR2 YSLEER. After removal of 7 bases from V and 7 bases from J, the junction contained 6 bases not matched to a gene. This CDR3 spans 13 amino acids. CDR3 loop: CASTQGEGEKLFF. In DNA, the CDR3 is TGCGCCAGCACCCAGGGGGAAGGTGAAAAACTGTTTTTT.

This clone was seen only a few times. The V call is TRBV9, the J call TRBJ1-1, with D hard to call. Germline CDR1 and CDR2: SGDLS and YYNGEE. CDR3 length: 15 amino acids. Between the trimmed V and J ends, which lost 4 bases and 3 bases, there was a span of 16 bases. Here the CDR3 DNA reads TGTGCCAGCAGCCCCCGAGGGCAGTTAGACACTGAAGCTTTCTTT. This gives the protein CASSPRGQLDTEAFF.

The chain is built from TRBV2 and TRBJ2-5; D is undetermined. The CDR3 covers 10 residues. V was trimmed by 9 bases and J by 2 bases, leaving 4 bases between them. Germline lookup yields CDR1 SNHLY and CDR2 FYNNEI. CDR3 amino acids: CARSQETQYF. DNA of the CDR3: TGTGCCAGGAGTCAAGAGACCCAGTACTTC. Supplemented by reference TRBV2 and TRBJ2-5, the full variable domain reads EPEVTQTPSHQVTQMGQEVILRCVPISNHLYFYWYRQILGQKVEFLVSFYNNEISEKSEIFDDQFSVERPDGSNFTLKIRSTKLEDSAMYFCARSQETQYFGPGTRLLVL.

This rearrangement joins TRBV7-2 to TRBJ2-2; TRBD2 aligns across 8 bases. Trimming took 4 bases from V and 5 from J; bases not matched to a gene: 9. The CDR3 is 16 amino acids. Germline loops: CDR1 SGHTA, CDR2 FQGNSA. CDR3 bases: TGTGCCAGCAGCTCCCGACTAGCGACGGGGACCGGGGAGCTGTTTTTT. The encoded protein is CASSSRLATGTGELFF.

In this sample, this clone turned up a few times. The J gene is TRBJ1-2, the V gene TRBV7-8; possibly TRBD1 for D (6 bases). The CDR3 is 17 residues long. V gave up 1 base and J gave up 7 bases, with 22 bases separating them. Germline lookup yields CDR1 SGHVS and CDR2 FQNEAQ. The CDR3, as DNA: TGTGCCAGCAGCTTAGACGCACAAATACAGGGAAAACGTGGCTACACCTTC. Translating gives CASSLDAQIQGKRGYTF.

There are a few counts of this clone. V and J are TRBV30 and TRBJ1-6; the D gene is possibly TRBD1 (5 bases). V was trimmed by 2 bases and J by 12 bases, leaving 14 bases between them. In germline, CDR1 is GTSNPN, CDR2 SVGIG (reference sequence). This CDR3 region has 13 residues. As DNA, the CDR3 is TGTGCCTGGAGTCCACCAGGGAGGGAACCCCTCCACTTT. Protein sequence: CAWSPPGREPLHF.

This clone was seen a few times. This sequence joins TRBV4-3 and TRBJ1-5; D remains ambiguous. Trimming removed 0 bases from V and 7 bases from J, with 10 bases in between. The CDR3 is made up of 14 amino acids. The germline CDR1 and CDR2 sequences are LGHNA and YSLEER. DNA for the CDR3: TGCGCCAGCAGCCAAGACCTATGGGGACAGCCCCAGCATTTT. This encodes CASSQDLWGQPQHF.

The genes are TRBV11-1 and TRBJ2-1, with TRBD1 as a possible D gene (5 bases). This CDR3 comprises 13 residues. Germline loops: CDR1 SGHAT, CDR2 FQDESV (reference sequence). Trimming removed 2 bases at V and 8 bases at J, with 10 bases between. The CDR3 DNA reads TGTGCCAGCAGCTTATCCAGGGATCATGAGCAGTTCTTC. It yields the protein CASSLSRDHEQFF.